This T cell receptor beta chain came from a study of PD-1 blockade in mismatch repair-deficient tumors. Background on the study: Enrolled about 2013-2017, patients had progressing, pretreated mismatch repair-deficient cancers of approximately 13 types.

Whole-study findings and limits: Tumor-resident clones, often absent from pretreatment blood, expanded after pembrolizumab and then contracted.

Worth noting for this clone: Its antigen is unidentified.

Assay used: immunoSEQ multiplex PCR; TCRdb lists only in-frame clones, some missing. The table has some 100,000 clones, approximately 80% seen once. This TCR was sampled from an adult with mismatch repair-deficient cancer. Sequencing used peripheral blood, obtained about 33 weeks after starting pembrolizumab.

The DNA for the CDR3 is TGTGCCAGCAGCTTGGAGAGCAGCAGCACAGATACGCAGTATTTT. Its protein product is CASSLESSSTDTQYF. This chain links TRBV7-2 with TRBJ2-3; the D is unclear. From germline, CDR1 is SGHTA and CDR2 FQGNSA. The length of the CDR3 is 15 residues. Trimming took 3 bases from V and 0 from J, leaving 10 bases between them.